Shown below are 20 T cell receptor beta chains from a single sample sequenced in a study of T cell changes during pregnancy in multiple sclerosis. Assay used: immunoSEQ multiplex PCR; TCRdb lists only in-frame clones, some missing. The sample contains tens of thousands of clones, 93% of which appear only once. Here the sequenced sample was peripheral blood, taken in the second trimester of pregnancy. The receptors derive from a female donor with multiple sclerosis, enrolled in a pregnancy study.

V usage is TRBV2 and J usage is TRBJ1-6; D uncertain. The germline CDR1 and CDR2 sequences are SNHLY and FYNNEI. This CDR3 region has 14 residues. With 7 bases removed from V and 5 bases from J, the gap between germline ends came to 12 bases. CDR3 nucleotides: TGTGCCAGCATGGTTCCTTTAGATAATTCACCCCTCCACTTT. It is translated as CASMVPLDNSPLHF.

The chain has TRBV12-5 and TRBJ2-7; 8 positions agree with TRBD2. Germline V gene sequence: CDR1 LGHNT, CDR2 FRNRAP. The CDR3 is 16 residues long. J was trimmed by 0 bases and V by 6 bases; bases with no gene match: 10. The DNA for the CDR3 is TGTGCTAGTGGCCAGAGCGGGGGCAGGAGCTCCTACGAGCAGTACTTC. Translation gives CASGQSGGRSSYEQYF.

V is TRBV12-5 and J is TRBJ2-3; TRBD2 aligns across 11 bases. Germline assignment: CDR1 LGHNT and CDR2 FRNRAP. The V and J ends lost 3 bases and 4 bases, in that order; junction bases with no gene match: 6. This CDR3 comprises 16 residues. The CDR3 reads CASGLETSGESDTQYF. The CDR3 nucleotides are TGTGCTAGTGGTTTAGAGACTAGCGGGGAGTCAGATACGCAGTATTTT.

V is TRBV6-5 and J is TRBJ1-6; D may be TRBD1 (6 bases). V lost 7 bases and J lost 5, with 12 bases in between. The germline gives CDR1 MNHEY, CDR2 SVGAGI. The CDR3 is made up of 14 amino acids. This CDR3 is CASNQGKDNSPLHF. DNA of the CDR3: TGTGCCAGCAATCAGGGGAAAGATAATTCACCCCTCCACTTT.

This clone was seen once. The rearrangement uses TRBV5-1 and TRBJ1-4; D uncertain. The CDR3 is 15 amino acids. The germline V gene has CDR1 SGHRS and CDR2 YFSETQ. The germline V and J ends were trimmed by 0 bases and 6 bases, with 12 bases remaining between them. This chain's CDR3 is CASSLASLMDEKLFF. The CDR3 nucleotides are TGCGCCAGCAGCTTGGCCAGTCTGATGGATGAAAAACTGTTTTTT. The variable domain in full, completed from reference TRBV5-1 and TRBJ1-4, reads KAGVTQTPRYLIKTRGQQVTLSCSPISGHRSVSWYQQTPGQGLQFLFEYFSETQRNKGNFPGRFSGRQFSNSRSEMNVSTLELGDSALYLCASSLASLMDEKLFFGSGTQLSVL.

The chain carries TRBV25-1 and TRBJ1-4, with 9 positions matching TRBD1. The germline gives CDR1 MGHDK, CDR2 SYGVNS. The V segment lost 6 bases and the J segment 5 bases; nucleotides outside the gene matches: 4. The CDR3 has 14 amino acids. CDR3 residues: CASRGTGWNEKLFF. The CDR3 DNA is TGTGCCAGCAGAGGGACAGGGTGGAATGAAAAACTGTTTTTT.

This chain joins TRBV6-6 and TRBJ2-5, with TRBD2 identical over 8 bases. V lost 0 bases, J lost 6 bases, and 9 bases stayed unmatched. CDR3 length: 16 amino acids. CDR1 is MNHNY and CDR2 is SVGAGI in the germline V gene (reference sequence). This CDR3 is CASSYSHGGAGKTQYF. The DNA of the CDR3 is TGTGCCAGCAGTTACTCCCACGGGGGGGCCGGGAAGACCCAGTACTTC.

This chain uses TRBV30 with TRBJ1-2; D is undetermined. The germline gives CDR1 GTSNPN, CDR2 SVGIG (reference sequence). V was shortened by 4 bases and J by 0 bases, with 15 bases between the two germline ends. This CDR3 is built from 15 residues. The CDR3 reads CAWNVIQGANYGYTF. Written as DNA, the CDR3 is TGTGCCTGGAACGTCATCCAAGGAGCTAACTATGGCTACACCTTC.

V and J are TRBV6-6 and TRBJ1-5, with 8 bases fitting TRBD1. From germline, CDR1 is MNHNY and CDR2 SVGAGI (reference sequence). This CDR3 has 14 amino acids. With V trimmed by 5 bases and J by 2 bases, 2 bases remained unmatched. The CDR3: CASSIQGGNQPQHF. The CDR3 DNA sequence: TGTGCCAGCAGTATACAGGGGGGCAATCAGCCCCAGCATTTT.

The DNA for the CDR3 is TGTGCCAGCAGGGTACGGGGAATCACTGAAGCTTTCTTT. It codes for CASRVRGITEAFF. This rearrangement joins TRBV27 to TRBJ1-1; D is undetermined. The CDR3 is 13 amino acids. Germline V lookup: CDR1 MNHEY, CDR2 SMNVEV (reference sequence). V was clipped by 6 bases and J by 4 bases, with 12 bases between them.

J is TRBJ1-2 and V is TRBV15, with D perhaps matching TRBD1 (6 bases). V shed 5 bases and J shed 8 bases, with 9 bases lying between them. The length of the CDR3 is 11 residues. Germline CDR1 reads LNHNV; CDR2 reads YYDKDF (reference sequence). The CDR3 loop is CATSQGRGYTF. In DNA, the CDR3 is TGTGCCACCAGCCAGGGGCGAGGCTACACCTTC. Using reference TRBV15 and TRBJ1-2 for the parts outside the CDR3, the full variable domain is DAMVIQNPRYQVTQFGKPVTLSCSQTLNHNVMYWYQQKSSQAPKLLFHYYDKDFNNEADTPDNFQSRRPNTSFCFLDIRSPGLGDTAMYLCATSQGRGYTFGSGTRLTVV.

The rearrangement uses TRBV11-3 and TRBJ2-3; D not resolved. The CDR3 contains 15 residues. CDR1 SGHNT and CDR2 YENEEA come from the germline V gene. Deletions cut 3 bases from V and 3 bases from J, with 13 bases between. CDR3 sequence reads: CASSLTNSATDTQYF. The CDR3 DNA follows: TGTGCCAGCAGCTTGACAAACTCAGCTACAGATACGCAGTATTTT.

The chain carries TRBV30 and TRBJ1-4, with TRBD1 as a possible D gene (5 bases). The ends were cut back, 5 bases at V and 8 bases at J, with 9 bases in the middle. Germline CDR1 is GTSNPN and CDR2 is SVGIG (reference sequence). The CDR3 has 11 amino acids. CDR3: CAWGGEEKLFF. CDR3 coding DNA: TGTGCCTGGGGGGGGGAGGAAAAACTGTTTTTT.

The chain has TRBV6-5 and TRBJ2-3, with D possibly matching TRBD2 (7 bases). The V end was cut by 8 bases, the J end by 5 bases, with 17 bases between. The CDR3 contains 14 residues. The V gene's germline CDR1 is MNHEY and CDR2 SVGAGI. DNA for the CDR3: TGTGCCAGCCAGCCGAGGGGGGAGGGAGATACGCAGTATTTT. It is translated as CASQPRGEGDTQYF.

The chain combines TRBV6-4 with TRBJ2-3, with 11 bases matching TRBD1. Trimming cost V 11 bases and J 2 bases; bases outside gene matches: 21. Germline loops: CDR1 MRHNA, CDR2 SNTAGT. The CDR3 is made up of 19 amino acids. CDR3: CAGKIGRDRGGKITDTQYF. The CDR3 DNA sequence: TGTGCCGGCAAGATCGGAAGGGACAGGGGGGGCAAAATCACAGATACGCAGTATTTT.

Worth noting for this clone: The junction departs from germline at one end; a sequencing error may be responsible. This chain's CDR3 is CASSLWAGANEQYF. The CDR3 DNA follows: TGTGCTAGCAGCTTATGGGCAGGGGCGAACGAGCAGTACTTC. The J gene is TRBJ2-7, the V gene TRBV7-7, with D perhaps TRBD1 (6 bases). The CDR3 is made up of 14 amino acids. Germline V gene lookup returns CDR1 SSHAT and CDR2 FNYEAQ (reference sequence).

This clone was seen just once. The chain employs TRBV11-2 and TRBJ2-1, with TRBD2 as a possible D gene (6 bases). The CDR3 consists of 14 residues. Per the germline V gene, CDR1 is SGHAT and CDR2 is FQNNGV. Trimming removed 2 bases from V and 7 bases from J, with 12 bases in between. The CDR3 coding sequence is TGTGCCAGCAGCTTACAAGCCGGGGGTAATGAGCAGTTCTTC. Translating gives CASSLQAGGNEQFF.

The chain carries TRBV11-2 and TRBJ2-7, with D tentatively TRBD2 (5 bases). Germline lookup yields CDR1 SGHAT and CDR2 FQNNGV. The CDR3 loop spans 14 amino acids. V lost 4 bases, J lost 4 bases, and 14 bases lay in between. CDR3 residues: CASSSLKRVYEQYF. CDR3 DNA sequence: TGTGCCAGCAGCTCACTTAAGAGGGTATACGAGCAGTACTTC.

The V and J genes are TRBV7-9 and TRBJ1-6; D perhaps matches TRBD1 (5 bases). V was trimmed by 2 bases and J by 10 bases, leaving 15 bases between them. In germline, CDR1 is SEHNR, CDR2 FQNEAQ (reference sequence). This CDR3 comprises 15 residues. The CDR3 nucleotides read TGTGCCAGCAGCTTAAGTGGTCAGGGTGAGTCACCCCTCCACTTT. Its translation: CASSLSGQGESPLHF.

J is TRBJ2-1 and V is TRBV5-4; 10 bases line up with TRBD2. V lost 7 bases to trimming and J lost 4 bases; unmatched junction nucleotides: 11. Germline CDR1 is SGHNT and CDR2 is YYREEE (reference sequence). The CDR3 is 16 residues long. The CDR3 DNA follows: TGTGCCAGCCAGGCCCCGACTAGCGGGTCTTACAATGAGCAGTTCTTC. This sequence encodes CASQAPTSGSYNEQFF. The complete variable domain, with remaining parts taken from reference TRBV5-4 and TRBJ2-1, reads ETGVTQSPTHLIKTRGQQVTLRCSSQSGHNTVSWYQQALGQGPQFIFQYYREEENGRGNFPPRFSGLQFPNYSSELNVNALELDDSALYLCASQAPTSGSYNEQFFGPGTRLTVL.